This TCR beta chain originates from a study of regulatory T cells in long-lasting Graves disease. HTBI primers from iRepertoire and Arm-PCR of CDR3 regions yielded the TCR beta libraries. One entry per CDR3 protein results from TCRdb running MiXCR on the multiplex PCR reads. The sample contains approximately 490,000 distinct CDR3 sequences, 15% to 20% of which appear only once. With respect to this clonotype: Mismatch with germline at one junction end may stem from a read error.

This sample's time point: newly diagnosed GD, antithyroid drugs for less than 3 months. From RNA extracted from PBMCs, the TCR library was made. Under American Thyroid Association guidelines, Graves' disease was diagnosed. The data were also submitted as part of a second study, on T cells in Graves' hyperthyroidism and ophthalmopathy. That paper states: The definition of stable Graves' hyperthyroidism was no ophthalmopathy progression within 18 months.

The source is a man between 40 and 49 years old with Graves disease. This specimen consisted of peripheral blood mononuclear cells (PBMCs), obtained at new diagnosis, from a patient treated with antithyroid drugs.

CDR3 sequence reads: CASSYGVETRYF. In DNA form, the CDR3 reads TGTGCCAGCAGTTACGGGGTTGAGACCCGGTACTTC. This chain joins TRBV6-9 and TRBJ2-3; TRBD2 is a possible D gene (5 bases). The CDR3 sequence is 12 residues long. Per the germline V gene, CDR1 is MNHGY and CDR2 is SVAAGI.